This T cell receptor beta chain came from a study of blood T cell repertoires in COVID-19. The CDR3 runs to 15 residues. CDR1 WSHSY and CDR2 SAAADI come from the germline V gene. V gave up 1 base and J gave up 0 bases, with 8 bases separating them. Original processing methods: Amplification with reference gene primers provided the estimates of nucleated cell counts. TCRdb's copy holds only in-frame clones and misses some; the assay was immunoSEQ multiplex PCR. The DNA was the basis for D and trimming; V, J and clone size are from that table. The repertoire consists of tens of thousands of clones, with 70% to 90% occurring once and the leading ten covering more than 7%.

The sequence derives from a man in his fifties or sixties with acute or convalescent COVID-19. The chain links TRBV10-2 to TRBJ2-3, with a possible D match to TRBD1 (5 bases). Sequencing was done on a sample of peripheral blood. CDR3 amino acids: CASSEYRPSTDTQYF. The CDR3, as DNA: TGCGCCAGCAGTGAGTACAGGCCCAGCACAGATACGCAGTATTTT.